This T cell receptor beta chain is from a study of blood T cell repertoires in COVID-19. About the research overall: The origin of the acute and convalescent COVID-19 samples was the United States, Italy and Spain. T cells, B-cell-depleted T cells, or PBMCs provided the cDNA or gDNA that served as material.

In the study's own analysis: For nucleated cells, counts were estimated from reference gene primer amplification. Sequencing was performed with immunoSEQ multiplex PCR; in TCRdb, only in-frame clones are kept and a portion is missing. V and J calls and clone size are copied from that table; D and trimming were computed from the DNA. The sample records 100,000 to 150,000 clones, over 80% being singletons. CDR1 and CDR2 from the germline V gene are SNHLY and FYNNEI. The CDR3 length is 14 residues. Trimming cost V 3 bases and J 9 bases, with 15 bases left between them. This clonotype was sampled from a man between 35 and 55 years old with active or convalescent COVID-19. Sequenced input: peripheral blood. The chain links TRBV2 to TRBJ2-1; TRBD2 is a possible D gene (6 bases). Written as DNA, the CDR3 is TGTGCCAGCAGTGAGATAGCGGCTAGGGGTGAGCAGTTCTTC. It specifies CASSEIAARGEQFF.